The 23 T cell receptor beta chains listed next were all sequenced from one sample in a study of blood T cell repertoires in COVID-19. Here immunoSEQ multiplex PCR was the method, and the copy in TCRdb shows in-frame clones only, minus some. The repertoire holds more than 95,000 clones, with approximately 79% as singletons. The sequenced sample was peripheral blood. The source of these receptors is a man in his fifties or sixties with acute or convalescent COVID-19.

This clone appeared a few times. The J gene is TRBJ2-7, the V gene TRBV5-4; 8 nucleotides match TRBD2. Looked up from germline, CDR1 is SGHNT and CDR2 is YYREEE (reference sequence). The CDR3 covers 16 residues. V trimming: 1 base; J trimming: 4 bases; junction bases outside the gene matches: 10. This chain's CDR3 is CASSLKSAGVWYEQYF. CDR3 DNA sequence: TGTGCCAGCAGCTTGAAGTCAGCGGGAGTTTGGTACGAGCAGTACTTC.

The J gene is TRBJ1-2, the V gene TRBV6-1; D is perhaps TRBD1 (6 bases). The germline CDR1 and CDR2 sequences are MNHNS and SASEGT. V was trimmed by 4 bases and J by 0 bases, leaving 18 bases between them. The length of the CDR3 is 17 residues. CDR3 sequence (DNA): TGTGCCAGCAGTGCCCTGACAGGACGAGTTTCTAACTATGGCTACACCTTC. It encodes CASSALTGRVSNYGYTF.

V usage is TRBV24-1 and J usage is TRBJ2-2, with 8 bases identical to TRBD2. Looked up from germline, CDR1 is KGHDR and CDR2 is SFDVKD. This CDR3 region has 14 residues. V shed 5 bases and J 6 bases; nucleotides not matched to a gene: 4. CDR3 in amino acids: CATSAIGGAGELFF. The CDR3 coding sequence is TGTGCCACCAGTGCCATCGGGGGGGCCGGGGAGCTGTTTTTT.

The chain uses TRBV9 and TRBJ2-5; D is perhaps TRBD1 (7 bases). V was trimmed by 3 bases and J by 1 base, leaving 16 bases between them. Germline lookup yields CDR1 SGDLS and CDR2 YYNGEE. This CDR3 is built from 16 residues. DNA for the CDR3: TGTGCCAGCAGCGAAGACCAGGGGGGCCGCCAAGAGACCCAGTACTTC. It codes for CASSEDQGGRQETQYF. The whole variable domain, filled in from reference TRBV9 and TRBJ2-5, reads DSGVTQTPKHLITATGQRVTLRCSPRSGDLSVYWYQQSLDQGLQFLIQYYNGEERAKGNILERFSAQQFPDLHSELNLSSLELGDSALYFCASSEDQGGRQETQYFGPGTRLLVL.

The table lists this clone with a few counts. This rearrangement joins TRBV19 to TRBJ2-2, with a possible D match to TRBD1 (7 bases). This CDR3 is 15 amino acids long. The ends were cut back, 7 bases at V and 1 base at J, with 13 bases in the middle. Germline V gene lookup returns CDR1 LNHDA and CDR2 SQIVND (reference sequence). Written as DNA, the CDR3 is TGTGCCAGTAACCGCGGGACAGTGAACACCGGGGAGCTGTTTTTT. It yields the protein CASNRGTVNTGELFF.

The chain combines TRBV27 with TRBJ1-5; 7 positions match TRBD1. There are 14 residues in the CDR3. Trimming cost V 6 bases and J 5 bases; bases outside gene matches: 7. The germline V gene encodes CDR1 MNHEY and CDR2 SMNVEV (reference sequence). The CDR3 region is CASRDRDRHQPQHF. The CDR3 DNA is TGTGCCAGCAGGGACCGGGACAGACATCAGCCCCAGCATTTT.

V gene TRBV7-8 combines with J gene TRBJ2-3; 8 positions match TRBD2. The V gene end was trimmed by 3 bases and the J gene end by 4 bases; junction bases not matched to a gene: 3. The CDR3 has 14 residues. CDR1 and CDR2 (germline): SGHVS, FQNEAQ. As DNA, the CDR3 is TGTGCCAGCAGCTTGGGACTAGTGGCAGATACGCAGTATTTT. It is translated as CASSLGLVADTQYF.

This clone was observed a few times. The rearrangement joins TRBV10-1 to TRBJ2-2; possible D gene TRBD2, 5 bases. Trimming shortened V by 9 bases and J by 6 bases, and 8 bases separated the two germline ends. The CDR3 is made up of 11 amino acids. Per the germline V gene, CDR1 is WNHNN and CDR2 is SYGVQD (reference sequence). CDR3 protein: CASRGSGELFF. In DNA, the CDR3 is TGCGCCAGTCGCGGGTCCGGGGAGCTGTTTTTT.

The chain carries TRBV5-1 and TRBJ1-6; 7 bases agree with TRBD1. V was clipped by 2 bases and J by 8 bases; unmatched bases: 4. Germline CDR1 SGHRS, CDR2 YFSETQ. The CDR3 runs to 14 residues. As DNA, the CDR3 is TGCGCCAGCAGCTTCGACAGGGCGGATTCACCCCTCCACTTT. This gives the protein CASSFDRADSPLHF.

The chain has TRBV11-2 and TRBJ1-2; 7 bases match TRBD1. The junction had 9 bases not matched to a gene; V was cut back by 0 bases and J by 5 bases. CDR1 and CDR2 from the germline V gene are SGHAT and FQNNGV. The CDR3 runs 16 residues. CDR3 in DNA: TGTGCCAGCAGCTTAGATGAAGGGGGCGCAGGATATGGCTACACCTTC. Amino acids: CASSLDEGGAGYGYTF.

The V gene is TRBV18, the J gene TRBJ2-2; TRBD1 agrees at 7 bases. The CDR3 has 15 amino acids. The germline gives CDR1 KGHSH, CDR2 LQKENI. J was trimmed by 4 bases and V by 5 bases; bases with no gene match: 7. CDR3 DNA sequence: TGTGCCAGCTCATCCGGGGCAGGGGGCACCGGGGAGCTGTTTTTT. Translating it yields CASSSGAGGTGELFF.

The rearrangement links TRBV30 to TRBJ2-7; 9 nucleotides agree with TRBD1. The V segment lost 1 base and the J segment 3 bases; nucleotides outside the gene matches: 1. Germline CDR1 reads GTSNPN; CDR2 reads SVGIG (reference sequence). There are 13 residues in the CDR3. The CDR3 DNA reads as TGTGCCTGGAGTGGGGGACAGGGCTACGAGCAGTACTTC. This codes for CAWSGGQGYEQYF.

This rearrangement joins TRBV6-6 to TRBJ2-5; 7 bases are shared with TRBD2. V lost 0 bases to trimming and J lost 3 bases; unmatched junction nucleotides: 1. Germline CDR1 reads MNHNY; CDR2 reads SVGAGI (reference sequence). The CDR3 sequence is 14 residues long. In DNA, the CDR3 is TGTGCCAGCAGTTACTCCCTAGCGGAAGAGACCCAGTACTTC. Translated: CASSYSLAEETQYF.

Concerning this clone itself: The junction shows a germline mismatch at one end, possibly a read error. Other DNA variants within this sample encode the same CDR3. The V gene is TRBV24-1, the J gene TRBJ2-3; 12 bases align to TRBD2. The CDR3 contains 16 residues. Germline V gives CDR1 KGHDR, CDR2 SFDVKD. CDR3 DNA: TGTGCTACCAGTGATCCTCCGGGACTAGCGGGAGATACGCAGTATTTT. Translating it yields CATSDPPGLAGDTQYF.

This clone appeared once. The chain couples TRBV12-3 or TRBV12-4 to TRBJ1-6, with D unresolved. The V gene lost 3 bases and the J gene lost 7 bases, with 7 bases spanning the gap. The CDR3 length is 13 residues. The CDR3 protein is CASSFGLNSPLHF. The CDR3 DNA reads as TGTGCCAGCAGTTTTGGACTGAATTCACCCCTCCACTTT.

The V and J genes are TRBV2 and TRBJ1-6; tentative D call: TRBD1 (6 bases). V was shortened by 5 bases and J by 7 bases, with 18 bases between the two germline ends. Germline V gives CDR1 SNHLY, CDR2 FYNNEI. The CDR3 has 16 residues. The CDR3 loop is CASSLRGGRTNSPLHF. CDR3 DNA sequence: TGTGCCAGCAGTCTTAGGGGGGGACGGACAAATTCACCCCTCCACTTT.

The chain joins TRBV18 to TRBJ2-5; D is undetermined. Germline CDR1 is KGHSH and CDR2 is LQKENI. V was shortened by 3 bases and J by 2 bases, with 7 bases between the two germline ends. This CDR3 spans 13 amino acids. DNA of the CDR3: TGTGCCAGCTCACCGAGGCAACAAGAGACCCAGTACTTC. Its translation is CASSPRQQETQYF.

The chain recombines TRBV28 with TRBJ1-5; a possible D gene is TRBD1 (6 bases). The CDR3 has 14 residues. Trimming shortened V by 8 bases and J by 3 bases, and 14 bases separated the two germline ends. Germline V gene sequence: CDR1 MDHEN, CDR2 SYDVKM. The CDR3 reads CASRRGQFNQPQHF. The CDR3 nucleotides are TGTGCCAGCCGACGTGGACAGTTCAATCAGCCCCAGCATTTT.

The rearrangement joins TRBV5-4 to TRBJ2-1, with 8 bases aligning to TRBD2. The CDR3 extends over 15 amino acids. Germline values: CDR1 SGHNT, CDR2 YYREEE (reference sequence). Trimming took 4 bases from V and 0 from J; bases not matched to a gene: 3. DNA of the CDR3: TGTGCCAGCAGCCTAGCGGGTCCCTCCTACAATGAGCAGTTCTTC. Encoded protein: CASSLAGPSYNEQFF.

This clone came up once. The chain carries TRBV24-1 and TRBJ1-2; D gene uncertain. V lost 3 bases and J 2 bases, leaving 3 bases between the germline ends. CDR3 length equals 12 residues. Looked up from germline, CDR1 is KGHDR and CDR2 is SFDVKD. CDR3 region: CATSDLNYGYTF. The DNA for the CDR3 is TGTGCCACCAGTGATCTCAACTATGGCTACACCTTC.

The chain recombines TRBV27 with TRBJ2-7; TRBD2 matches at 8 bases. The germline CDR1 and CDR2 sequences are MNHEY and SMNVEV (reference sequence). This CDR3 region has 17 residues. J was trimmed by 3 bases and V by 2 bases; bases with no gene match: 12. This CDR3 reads CASSLRGVQRGNYEQYF. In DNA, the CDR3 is TGTGCCAGCAGTTTAAGGGGGGTCCAGCGGGGGAACTACGAGCAGTACTTC.

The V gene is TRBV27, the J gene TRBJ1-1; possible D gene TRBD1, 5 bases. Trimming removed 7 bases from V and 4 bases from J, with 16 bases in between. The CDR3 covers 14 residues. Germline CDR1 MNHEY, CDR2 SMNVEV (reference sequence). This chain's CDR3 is CASTRGGVATEAFF. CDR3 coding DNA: TGTGCCAGCACCCGGGGGGGAGTCGCCACTGAAGCTTTCTTT.

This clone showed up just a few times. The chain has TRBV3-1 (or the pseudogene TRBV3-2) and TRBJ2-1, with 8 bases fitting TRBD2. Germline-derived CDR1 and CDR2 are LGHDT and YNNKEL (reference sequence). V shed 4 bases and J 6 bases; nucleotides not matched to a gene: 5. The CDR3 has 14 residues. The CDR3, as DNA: TGTGCCAGCAGCCCCAGCGGGGGTTTCAATGAGCAGTTCTTC. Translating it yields CASSPSGGFNEQFF.